This T cell receptor beta chain was retrieved from a study of blood T cell repertoires in COVID-19. As for the study in general: Acute-phase and convalescent COVID-19 samples originated in the United States, Italy and Spain. PBMCs, B-cell-depleted T cells, or T cells provided the cDNA or gDNA that made up the material.

Libraries were prepared by immunoSEQ multiplex PCR; TCRdb keeps only in-frame clonotypes and omits some of them. Of 200,000 to 250,000 clones listed, roughly 87% are singletons. The CDR3 contains 10 residues. Trimming shortened V by 6 bases and J by 13 bases, and 13 bases separated the two germline ends. The germline CDR1 and CDR2 sequences are DFQATT and SNEGSKA (reference sequence). The origin of this receptor is a woman aged 18-30 years who had recovered from COVID-19. J is TRBJ2-1 and V is TRBV20-1; D possibly corresponds to TRBD1 (6 bases). Sequencing used peripheral blood. CDR3 loop: CSASTGQQFF. The CDR3 DNA reads TGCAGTGCCAGTACGGGACAACAGTTCTTC.